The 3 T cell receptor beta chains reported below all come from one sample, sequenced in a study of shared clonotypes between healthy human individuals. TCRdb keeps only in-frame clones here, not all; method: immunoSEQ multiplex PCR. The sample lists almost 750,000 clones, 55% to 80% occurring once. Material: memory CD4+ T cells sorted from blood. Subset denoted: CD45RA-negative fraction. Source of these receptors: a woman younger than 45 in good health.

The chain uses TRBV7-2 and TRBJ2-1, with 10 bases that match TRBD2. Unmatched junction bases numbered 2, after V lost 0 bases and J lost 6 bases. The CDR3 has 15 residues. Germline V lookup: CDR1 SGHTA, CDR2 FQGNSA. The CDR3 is CASSLALAGGNEQFF. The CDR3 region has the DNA TGTGCCAGCAGCTTAGCTTTAGCGGGGGGCAATGAGCAGTTCTTC.

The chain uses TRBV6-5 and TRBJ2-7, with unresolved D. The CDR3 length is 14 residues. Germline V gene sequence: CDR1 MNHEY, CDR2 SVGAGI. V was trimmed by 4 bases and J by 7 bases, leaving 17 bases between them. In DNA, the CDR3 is TGTGCCAGCAGTTCCCGCCTCCCCGCCGTGGAGCAGTACTTC. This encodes CASSSRLPAVEQYF.

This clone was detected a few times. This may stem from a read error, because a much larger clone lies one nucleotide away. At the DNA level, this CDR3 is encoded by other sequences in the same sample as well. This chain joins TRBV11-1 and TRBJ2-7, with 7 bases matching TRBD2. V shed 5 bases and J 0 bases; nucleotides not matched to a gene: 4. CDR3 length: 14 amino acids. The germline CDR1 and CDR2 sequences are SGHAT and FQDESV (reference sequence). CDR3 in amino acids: CASSRQRDSYEQYF. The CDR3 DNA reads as TGTGCCAGCAGCAGACAGCGGGACTCCTACGAGCAGTACTTC.